These T cell receptor beta chains were read from a single sample in a study of blood T cell repertoires in COVID-19. Data came from immunoSEQ multiplex PCR; TCRdb stores just in-frame clones and leaves some out. The sample records 150,000 or so clones, around 87% being singletons. The source material was peripheral blood. These receptors all stem from a man between 18 and 29 years old with acute or convalescent COVID-19. CDR3s include the opening cysteine and the closing phenylalanine or tryptophan. The D gene is left open where the match is weak. Only part of the rows carry a size: once, few, many, or a class if the clone is expanded.

clone size | J gene | D gene | V gene | CDR3 protein | CDR3 DNA
few | TRBJ1-3 | NA | TRBV2 | CASVLDRPVGNTIYF | TGTGCCAGCGTACTGGACAGACCGGTTGGAAACACCATATATTTT
NA | TRBJ1-1 | NA | TRBV6-4 | CASSAQMNTEAFF | TGTGCCAGCAGTGCTCAGATGAACACTGAAGCTTTCTTT
NA | TRBJ2-7 | TRBD1 | TRBV9 | CASSPTGGSSYEQYF | TGTGCCAGCAGCCCTACAGGGGGGTCCTCCTACGAGCAGTACTTC
NA | TRBJ1-1 | TRBD1 | TRBV5-1 | CASSLDPTGQGTEAFF | TGCGCCAGCAGCTTGGACCCGACAGGGCAGGGGACTGAAGCTTTCTTT
once | TRBJ1-5 | NA | TRBV4-2 | CASSQVARSNQPQHF | TGTGCCAGCAGCCAAGTTGCCAGGTCCAATCAGCCCCAGCATTTT
NA | TRBJ2-1 | NA | TRBV5-1 | CASSLEGAGQFF | TGCGCCAGCAGCTTGGAGGGCGCGGGGCAGTTCTTC
NA | TRBJ2-3 | TRBD1 | TRBV4-1 | CASSQAPGQRLAYTQYF | TGCGCCAGCAGCCAAGCCCCGGGACAGCGTCTGGCTTATACGCAGTATTTT
NA | TRBJ1-2 | TRBD1 | TRBV5-1 | CASSSPGQGLTNYGYTF | TGCGCCAGCAGCTCTCCGGGACAGGGACTGACTAACTATGGCTACACCTTC
once | TRBJ2-1 | NA | TRBV27 | CASSYTGSSYNEQFF | TGTGCCAGCAGTTATACAGGGAGCTCCTACAATGAGCAGTTCTTC
NA | TRBJ1-1 | NA | TRBV7-7 | CASSPRPGQEAFF | TGTGCCAGCAGCCCACGACCGGGACAAGAAGCTTTCTTT
NA | TRBJ2-7 | NA | TRBV2 | CASSGVNYEQYF | TGTGCCAGCAGTGGAGTAAACTACGAGCAGTACTTC
NA | TRBJ1-2 | NA | TRBV28 | CASTLPWGVGVDYGYTF | TGTGCCAGCACCCTCCCTTGGGGGGTCGGGGTAGATTATGGCTACACCTTC
NA | TRBJ1-5 | NA | TRBV30 | CAWTQGIQNQPQHF | TGTGCCTGGACTCAGGGGATACAAAATCAGCCCCAGCATTTT
once | TRBJ1-5 | NA | TRBV5-8 | CASRESGPNQPQHF | TGTGCCAGCAGGGAGAGTGGCCCTAATCAGCCCCAGCATTTT
NA | TRBJ1-4 | TRBD1 | TRBV19 | CASNSGTEEKLFF | TGTGCCAGTAACTCCGGGACAGAGGAAAAACTGTTTTTT
once | TRBJ2-1 | TRBD1 | TRBV19 | CASTEDRGPSNEQFF | TGTGCCAGTACTGAGGACAGGGGGCCCTCCAATGAGCAGTTCTTC
few | TRBJ2-1 | NA | TRBV7-2 | CASSFRTANEQFF | TGTGCCAGCAGCTTTCGGACAGCCAATGAGCAGTTCTTC
few | TRBJ1-2 | NA | TRBV6-5 | CASSYTNSEANYGYTF | TGTGCCAGCAGTTACACAAACAGTGAAGCTAACTATGGCTACACCTTC
NA | TRBJ2-7 | TRBD1 | TRBV6-5 | CASRLRDRGSYEQYF | TGTGCCAGCAGGCTCCGGGACAGGGGTTCCTACGAGCAGTACTTC
NA | TRBJ1-2 | TRBD1 | TRBV5-8 | CASSPGEGAFYGYTF | TGTGCCAGCAGCCCCGGAGAGGGGGCCTTTTATGGCTACACCTTC
NA | TRBJ1-1 | NA | TRBV10-2 | CASSLTYSNTEAFF | TGCGCCAGCAGCCTCACGTACAGTAACACTGAAGCTTTCTTT
NA | TRBJ2-1 | NA | TRBV11-2 | CASSGYSSGFNEQFF | TGTGCCAGCAGCGGGTACAGTTCAGGATTCAATGAGCAGTTCTTC
NA | TRBJ2-2 | NA | TRBV18 | CASSPPNHYANTGELFF | TGTGCCAGCTCACCACCTAATCACTACGCGAACACCGGGGAGCTGTTTTTT
NA | TRBJ1-2 | NA | TRBV18 | CASSPLAGLGTNYGYTF | TGTGCCAGCTCACCCCTGGCGGGGCTCGGAACTAACTATGGCTACACCTTC
NA | TRBJ2-3 | NA | TRBV27 | CASSGLDYTDTQYF | TGTGCCAGCAGCGGACTCGATTATACAGATACGCAGTATTTT
NA | TRBJ1-2 | TRBD1 | TRBV5-1 | CASRTDPGQGNYGYTF | TGCGCCAGCAGAACTGATCCGGGACAGGGAAACTATGGCTACACCTTC
NA | TRBJ2-2 | NA | TRBV7-3 | CASSLGDTNTGELFF | TGTGCCAGCAGCTTGGGGGACACGAACACCGGGGAGCTGTTTTTT
NA | TRBJ1-1 | NA | TRBV10-1 | CASSEMTGGKAFF | TGCGCCAGCAGTGAGATGACAGGAGGTAAGGCTTTCTTT
NA | TRBJ1-1 | NA | TRBV6-5 | CASTTTLSNTEAFF | TGTGCCAGCACCACGACATTATCGAACACTGAAGCTTTCTTT
NA | TRBJ2-3 | TRBD2 | TRBV5-4 | CASRTSGGDTQYF | TGTGCCAGCCGAACTAGCGGGGGGGATACGCAGTATTTT
NA | TRBJ1-1 | NA | TRBV30 | CACGGDSENTEAFF | TGTGCCTGTGGGGGGGATTCGGAGAACACTGAAGCTTTCTTT
NA | TRBJ1-1 | NA | TRBV2 | CASSEQNTEAFF | TGTGCCAGCAGTGAACAGAACACTGAAGCTTTCTTT
NA | TRBJ2-3 | NA | TRBV10-1 | CASSESIDARGSDTQYF | TGCGCCAGCAGTGAGTCTATCGACGCTAGAGGGTCAGATACGCAGTATTTT
NA | TRBJ2-1 | TRBD2 | TRBV24-1 | CATSDRWTSGGLDEQFF | TGTGCCACCAGTGACCGATGGACTAGCGGGGGCCTCGATGAGCAGTTCTTC
NA | TRBJ2-5 | TRBD2 | TRBV19 | CASSTSKYGTTGQETQYF | TGTGCCAGTAGTACCTCAAAGTACGGGACTACCGGACAAGAGACCCAGTACTTC
few | TRBJ2-1 | TRBD1 | TRBV5-6 | CASSLRGGIYNEQFF | TGTGCCAGCAGCTTGCGAGGGGGCATTTACAATGAGCAGTTCTTC
NA | TRBJ2-2 | TRBD1 | TRBV7-8 | CASSRGTANTGELFF | TGTGCCAGCAGCCGAGGGACAGCGAACACCGGGGAGCTGTTTTTT
NA | TRBJ2-2 | NA | TRBV6-6 | CASSYFPGQTGELFF | TGTGCCAGCAGTTACTTTCCCGGACAGACCGGGGAGCTGTTTTTT
NA | TRBJ1-6 | NA | TRBV25-1 | CASSEVRLSSPLHF | TGTGCCAGCAGTGAAGTCAGGTTGAGTTCACCCCTCCACTTT
NA | TRBJ1-4 | TRBD1 | TRBV6-6 | CASSLLRDRGRDEKLFF | TGTGCCAGCAGTCTACTCCGCGACAGGGGGCGCGATGAAAAACTGTTTTTT
NA | TRBJ1-3 | NA | TRBV18 | CASSAPGFPPSGNTIYF | TGTGCCAGCTCAGCTCCAGGGTTTCCCCCCTCTGGAAACACCATATATTTT
NA | TRBJ1-2 | NA | TRBV24-1 | CATSDRDSYTF | TGTGCCACCAGTGATCGTGACAGCTACACCTTC
NA | TRBJ2-5 | NA | TRBV18 | CASSLQGVGTQYF | TGTGCCAGCTCACTACAGGGTGTAGGGACCCAGTACTTC
NA | TRBJ2-1 | NA | TRBV27 | CASSERVSSYNEQFF | TGTGCCAGCTCCGAGCGGGTTAGCTCCTACAATGAGCAGTTCTTC
NA | TRBJ1-3 | NA | TRBV12-5 | CASGLRGARGNTIYF | TGTGCTAGTGGTTTGCGTGGGGCGCGGGGAAACACCATATATTTT
NA | TRBJ2-7 | NA | TRBV18 | CASSPRGIAAGSPYEQYF | TGTGCCAGCTCACCACGTGGGATTGCGGCGGGGAGCCCCTACGAGCAGTACTTC
once | TRBJ2-1 | NA | TRBV7-3 | CASSLTSTVSNNEQFF | TGTGCCAGCAGCTTAACTTCGACAGTCTCGAACAATGAGCAGTTCTTC
NA | TRBJ2-1 | TRBD1 | TRBV9 | CASSIRDRARAHGNEQFF | TGTGCCAGCAGCATCCGGGACAGGGCCCGGGCTCACGGCAATGAGCAGTTCTTC
NA | TRBJ2-7 | TRBD1 | TRBV3-1/TRBV3-2 | CASSQATQGTEQYF | TGTGCCAGCAGCCAAGCTACACAGGGGACCGAGCAGTACTTC
NA | TRBJ1-5 | TRBD1 | TRBV4-1 | CASSQGPGGQPQHF | TGCGCCAGCAGCCAAGGGCCAGGGGGTCAGCCCCAGCATTTT
NA | TRBJ1-1 | NA | TRBV6-5 | CASSRAGKLEAFF | TGTGCCAGCAGCCGGGCGGGGAAACTGGAAGCTTTCTTT
NA | TRBJ1-2 | TRBD1 | TRBV12-3/TRBV12-4 | CASSYRGDYGYTF | TGTGCCAGCAGTTACAGGGGCGACTATGGCTACACCTTC
NA | TRBJ2-2 | NA | TRBV14 | CASSRRGHVNTGELFF | TGTGCCAGCAGCCGCCGGGGACACGTGAACACCGGGGAGCTGTTTTTT
few | TRBJ2-3 | NA | TRBV5-1 | CASSLPGPSTDTQYF | TGCGCCAGCAGCTTGCCGGGTCCCTCTACAGATACGCAGTATTTT
NA | TRBJ2-4 | TRBD1 | TRBV27 | CASSPQGTGKNIQYF | TGTGCCAGCAGTCCCCAAGGGACAGGGAAAAACATTCAGTACTTC